This T cell receptor beta chain is from a study of blood T cell repertoires in COVID-19. Turning to the study itself: Acute and convalescent COVID-19 specimens originated in the United States, Italy and Spain.

This clone occurred a few times. The V gene end was trimmed by 6 bases and the J gene end by 5 bases; junction bases not matched to a gene: 9. Germline CDR1 MNHNY, CDR2 SVGAGI (reference sequence). The CDR3 has 16 amino acids. Sequencing used immunoSEQ multiplex PCR; TCRdb keeps in-frame clones, though not all of them. Seen here are 150,000 or so clones, approximately 90% observed once, and the top ten hold under 30%. The sequence was obtained from a man aged 55 to 70 with acute or convalescent COVID-19. V usage is TRBV6-6 and J usage is TRBJ2-3; 12 bases map to TRBD2. The sample taken for sequencing was peripheral blood. CDR3 coding DNA: TGTGCCAGCAGACGCCTAGCGGGAGGGCCAGGAGATACGCAGTATTTT. Translated, it gives CASRRLAGGPGDTQYF.